These T cell receptor beta chains were read from a single sample in a study of Graves' ophthalmopathy and Graves' hyperthyroidism. TCRdb ran MiXCR on the multiplex PCR reads and lists one entry per CDR3 protein. The sample carries around 590,000 distinct CDR3 sequences, under 45% recorded once. The sample taken for sequencing was peripheral blood or thyroid tissue (not recorded which). The receptors shown here come from an adult man with Graves' hyperthyroidism. The conserved cysteine and the conserved F or W are not part of the CDR3 here. Rows may omit the clone size; those that give it use once, few, many or a size class.

clone_size	j_call	v_call	cdr3_aa
-	TRBJ1-1	TRBV29-1	SASGPRVTHTEAF
-	TRBJ2-5	TRBV29-1	SVGGGHETQY
few	TRBJ2-7	TRBV2	ASKGYADNNEQY
-	TRBJ2-7	TRBV7-2	ASSQEASGYSSYEQY
-	TRBJ2-5	TRBV7-2	ASSPFPGQGVQETQY
once	TRBJ2-3	TRBV13	ASSLGRAGADTQY
many	TRBJ2-5	TRBV5-8	ASSFDRVRGQETQY
-	TRBJ2-5	TRBV6-5	ASSPPLWPGLKETQY
many	TRBJ2-7	TRBV11-2	ASSLAAGYSYEQY
many	TRBJ2-5	TRBV6-5	ASSVLYLETQY
many	TRBJ2-2	TRBV10-3	AIPRDRGSGELF
many	TRBJ1-2	TRBV19	ASRHEGNYGYT
many	TRBJ1-4	TRBV6-1	ASEQGLGGEKLF
many	TRBJ1-1	TRBV11-1	ASSWVGTEAF
-	TRBJ2-5	TRBV7-9	ASSSDSQGTQY
many	TRBJ1-6	TRBV7-3	ASSLYSVDSPLH
-	TRBJ1-6	TRBV5-1	ASSLVSGTNSPLH
many	TRBJ1-1	TRBV10-2	ASSESWGMNTEAF
few	TRBJ2-7	TRBV5-1	ASSLAGISYEQY
few	TRBJ1-1	TRBV28	ASSVPSTEAF
many	TRBJ1-1	TRBV10-3	AISENRGGSTEAF
many	TRBJ2-7	TRBV19	ASTSGQGSSYEQY
many	TRBJ1-2	TRBV12-3/TRBV12-4	ASSLQAGYGYT
-	TRBJ2-7	TRBV21-1	ASSTGGSSYEQH
many	TRBJ2-7	TRBV10-3	AIRETVSSSYEQY
-	TRBJ1-2	TRBV7-9	ASSSIGGTGGRRNGYT
few	TRBJ1-1	TRBV14	ASSQARASTEAF
many	TRBJ2-7	TRBV11-3	ASSLLRTSYEQY
-	TRBJ2-5	TRBV7-2	ASSDRLAGGPKTLY
-	TRBJ1-5	TRBV12-3/TRBV12-4	ASASRRGDQPQH
-	TRBJ2-2	TRBV2	ASLLDSGELF
-	TRBJ2-7	TRBV20-1	SASPRAAPYEQY
few	TRBJ2-2	TRBV12-3/TRBV12-4	ASSLGGRGGGVGGELF
-	TRBJ1-4	TRBV30	AWSVLDKGKLF
few	TRBJ2-7	TRBV5-1	ASSLATIPRGGEQY
-	TRBJ2-7	TRBV6-6	ASSYGDLSYEQY
-	TRBJ2-3	TRBV7-9	ASSLSSTDTQY
few	TRBJ1-4	TRBV12-3/TRBV12-4	ASMSLRGFANEKLF
-	TRBJ2-1	TRBV7-4	ASSGGTGYNEQF
many	TRBJ1-4	TRBV11-2	ASSPDRGSEKLF
once	TRBJ1-5	TRBV7-9	ASSIDGTNQPQH
many	TRBJ2-7	TRBV10-3	AISTGGESYEQY